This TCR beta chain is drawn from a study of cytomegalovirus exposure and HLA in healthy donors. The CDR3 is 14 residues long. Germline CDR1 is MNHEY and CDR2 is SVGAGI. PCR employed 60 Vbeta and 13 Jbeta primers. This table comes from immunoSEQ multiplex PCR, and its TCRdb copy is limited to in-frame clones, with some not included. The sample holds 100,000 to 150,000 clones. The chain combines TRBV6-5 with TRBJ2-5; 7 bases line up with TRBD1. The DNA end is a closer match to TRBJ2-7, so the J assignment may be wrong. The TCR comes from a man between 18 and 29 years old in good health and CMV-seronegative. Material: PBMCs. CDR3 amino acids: CASRGRRGQYEQYF. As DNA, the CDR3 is TGTGCCAGTAGGGGGCGCAGGGGCCAATACGAGCAGTACTTC.